This TCR beta chain is from a study of human T cells and chemical hapten exposure. Study details: Sensitization involved placing 2% DPC onto a 2 cm by 2 cm region of upper inner arm skin. Once 0.01% DPC had been applied to the upper back by patch test, readings were taken at 6 days. Study outcomes and limitations: There were significantly more large CDR3 similarity clusters among expanded TCRs than among controls. Healthy individuals' immune responses may differ from those of donors, who had alopecia.

Noted time point: patch test 3, about 24 weeks after DPC sensitization. This sample's treatment: therapeutic diphenylcyclopropenone sensitization with weekly scalp DPC. The starting material, unfractionated whole blood, was used for total RNA extraction. As concerns this clonotype: The antigen remains undetermined.

TCRdb recomputed calls from the RACE reads with MiXCR, one row per CDR3 protein. The table has fewer than 40,000 distinct CDR3 sequences, over 9.5% seen once. Germline V CDR1 and CDR2: SGDLS, YYNGEE. This CDR3 spans 12 amino acids. V shed 4 bases and J shed 2 bases, with 5 bases lying between them. The sample here was whole blood, taken in connection with sensitization to the hapten diphenylcyclopropenone (DPC). This clonotype was sampled from a woman aged 40 to 50 with alopecia areata. Some clones in this sample may be carry-over from other donors' samples. This chain links TRBV9 with TRBJ2-3, with D hard to call. This CDR3 is CASSYATDTQYF. The DNA for the CDR3 is TGTGCCAGCAGCTATGCCACAGATACGCAGTATTTT.